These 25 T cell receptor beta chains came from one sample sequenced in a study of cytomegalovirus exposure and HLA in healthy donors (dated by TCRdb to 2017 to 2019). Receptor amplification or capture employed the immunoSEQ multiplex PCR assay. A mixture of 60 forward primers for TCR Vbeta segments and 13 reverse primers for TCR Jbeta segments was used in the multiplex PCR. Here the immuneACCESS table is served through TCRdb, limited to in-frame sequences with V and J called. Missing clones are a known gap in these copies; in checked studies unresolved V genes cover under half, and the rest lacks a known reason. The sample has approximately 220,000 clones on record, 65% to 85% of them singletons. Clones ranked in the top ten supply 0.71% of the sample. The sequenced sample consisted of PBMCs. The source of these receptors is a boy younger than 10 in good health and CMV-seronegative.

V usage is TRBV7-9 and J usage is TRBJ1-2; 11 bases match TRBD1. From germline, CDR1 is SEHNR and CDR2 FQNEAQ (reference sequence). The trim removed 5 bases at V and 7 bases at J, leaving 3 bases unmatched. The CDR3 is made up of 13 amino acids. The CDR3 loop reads CASSQDRGLGYTF. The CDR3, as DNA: TGTGCCAGCAGCCAGGACAGGGGGCTTGGCTACACCTTC.

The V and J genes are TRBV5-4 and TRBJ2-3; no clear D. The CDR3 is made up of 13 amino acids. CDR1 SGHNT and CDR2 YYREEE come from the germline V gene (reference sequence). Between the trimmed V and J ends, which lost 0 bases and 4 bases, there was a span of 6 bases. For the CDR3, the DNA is TGTGCCAGCAGCTTGGATGGGCCAGATACGCAGTATTTT. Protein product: CASSLDGPDTQYF.

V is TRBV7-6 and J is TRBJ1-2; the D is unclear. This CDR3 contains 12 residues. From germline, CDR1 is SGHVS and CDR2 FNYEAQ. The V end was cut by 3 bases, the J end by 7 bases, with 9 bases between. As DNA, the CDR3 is TGTGCCAGCAGCTTCGGACGGGGTGGCTACACCTTC. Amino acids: CASSFGRGGYTF.

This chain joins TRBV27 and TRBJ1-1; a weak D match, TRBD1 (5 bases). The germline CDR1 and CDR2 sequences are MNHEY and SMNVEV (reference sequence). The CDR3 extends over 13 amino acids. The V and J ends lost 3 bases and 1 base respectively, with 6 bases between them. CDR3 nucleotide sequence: TGTGCCAGCAGTTTGGGGGGGAACACTGAAGCTTTCTTT. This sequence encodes CASSLGGNTEAFF.

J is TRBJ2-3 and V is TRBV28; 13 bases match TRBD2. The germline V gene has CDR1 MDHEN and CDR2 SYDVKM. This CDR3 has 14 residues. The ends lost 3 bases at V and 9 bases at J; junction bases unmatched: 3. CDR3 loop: CASSLGTSGMTQYF. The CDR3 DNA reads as TGTGCCAGCAGTTTGGGGACTAGCGGGATGACGCAGTATTTT.

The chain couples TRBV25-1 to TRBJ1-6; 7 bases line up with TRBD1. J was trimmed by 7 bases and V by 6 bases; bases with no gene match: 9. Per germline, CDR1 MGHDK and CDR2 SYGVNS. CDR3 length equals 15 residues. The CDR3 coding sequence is TGTGCCAGCAGGGAACAGGGGAGGGAAAATTCACCCCTCCACTTT. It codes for CASREQGRENSPLHF.

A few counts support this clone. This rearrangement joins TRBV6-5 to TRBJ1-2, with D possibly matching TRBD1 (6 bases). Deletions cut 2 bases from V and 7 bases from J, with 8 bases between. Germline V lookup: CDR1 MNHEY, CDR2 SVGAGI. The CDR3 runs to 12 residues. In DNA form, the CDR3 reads TGTGCCAGCAGTTACGGGGGGGCTGGCTACACCTTC. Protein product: CASSYGGAGYTF.

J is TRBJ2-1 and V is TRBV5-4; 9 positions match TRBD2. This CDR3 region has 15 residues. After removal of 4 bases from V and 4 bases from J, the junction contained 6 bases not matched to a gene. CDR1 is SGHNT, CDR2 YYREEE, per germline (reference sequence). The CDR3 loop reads CASSKTSGGYNEQFF. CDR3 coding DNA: TGTGCCAGCAGCAAGACTAGCGGAGGATACAATGAGCAGTTCTTC.

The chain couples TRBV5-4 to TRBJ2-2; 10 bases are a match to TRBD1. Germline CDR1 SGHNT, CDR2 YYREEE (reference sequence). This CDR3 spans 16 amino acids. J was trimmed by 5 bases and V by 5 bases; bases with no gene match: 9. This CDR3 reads CASSKVPGQGTGELFF. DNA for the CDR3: TGTGCCAGCAGTAAAGTTCCGGGACAGGGGACCGGGGAGCTGTTTTTT. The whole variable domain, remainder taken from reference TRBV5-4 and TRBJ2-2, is ETGVTQSPTHLIKTRGQQVTLRCSSQSGHNTVSWYQQALGQGPQFIFQYYREEENGRGNFPPRFSGLQFPNYSSELNVNALELDDSALYLCASSKVPGQGTGELFFGEGSRLTVL.

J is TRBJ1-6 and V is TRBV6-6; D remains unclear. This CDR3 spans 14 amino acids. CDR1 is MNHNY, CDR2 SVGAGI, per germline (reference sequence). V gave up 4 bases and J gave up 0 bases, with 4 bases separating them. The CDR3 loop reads CASSSSSYNSPLHF. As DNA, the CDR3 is TGTGCCAGCAGTTCCAGCTCCTATAATTCACCCCTCCACTTT.

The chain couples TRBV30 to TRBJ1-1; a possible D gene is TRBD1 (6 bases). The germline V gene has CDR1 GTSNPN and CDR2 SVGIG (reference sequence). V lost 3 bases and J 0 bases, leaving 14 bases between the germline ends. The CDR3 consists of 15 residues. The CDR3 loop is CAWSWGGTMNTEAFF. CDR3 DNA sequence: TGTGCCTGGAGCTGGGGAGGGACAATGAACACTGAAGCTTTCTTT.

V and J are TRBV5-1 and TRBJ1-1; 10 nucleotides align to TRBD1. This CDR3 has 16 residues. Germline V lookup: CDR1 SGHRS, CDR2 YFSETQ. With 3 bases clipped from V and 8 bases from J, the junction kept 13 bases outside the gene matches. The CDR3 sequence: CASSSLKGQGLNEAFF. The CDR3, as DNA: TGCGCCAGCAGCTCCCTAAAGGGACAGGGGCTAAACGAAGCTTTCTTT.

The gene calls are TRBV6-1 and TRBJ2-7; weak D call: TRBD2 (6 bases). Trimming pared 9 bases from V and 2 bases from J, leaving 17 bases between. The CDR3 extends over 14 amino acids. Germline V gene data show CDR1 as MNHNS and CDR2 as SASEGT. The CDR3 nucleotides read TGTGCCAGTGGAGGGTGGCTAGACCCCTACGAGCAGTACTTC. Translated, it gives CASGGWLDPYEQYF.

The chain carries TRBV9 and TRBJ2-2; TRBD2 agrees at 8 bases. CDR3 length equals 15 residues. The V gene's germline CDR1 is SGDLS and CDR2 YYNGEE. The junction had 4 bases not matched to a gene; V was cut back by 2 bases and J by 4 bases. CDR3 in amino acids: CASSVTGGVTGELFF. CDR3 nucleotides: TGTGCCAGCAGCGTTACCGGGGGGGTCACCGGGGAGCTGTTTTTT.

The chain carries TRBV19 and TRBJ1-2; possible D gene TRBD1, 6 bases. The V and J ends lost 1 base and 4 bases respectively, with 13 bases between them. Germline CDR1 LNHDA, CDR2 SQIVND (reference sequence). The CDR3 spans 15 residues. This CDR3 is CASSIGPQGGYGYTF. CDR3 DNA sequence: TGTGCCAGTAGTATAGGTCCACAGGGTGGCTATGGCTACACCTTC.

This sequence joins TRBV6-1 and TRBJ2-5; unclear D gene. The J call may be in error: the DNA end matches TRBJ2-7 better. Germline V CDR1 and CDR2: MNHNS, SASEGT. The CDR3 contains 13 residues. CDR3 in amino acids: CASSLTDSYEQYF. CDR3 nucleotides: TGTGCCAGCAGTTTGACGGACTCCTACGAGCAGTACTTC.

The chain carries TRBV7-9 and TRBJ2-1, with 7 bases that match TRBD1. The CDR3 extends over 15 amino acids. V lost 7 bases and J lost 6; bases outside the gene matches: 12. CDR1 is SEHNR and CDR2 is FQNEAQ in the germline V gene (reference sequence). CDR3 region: CASIRGQAVVNEQFF. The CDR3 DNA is TGTGCCAGCATCCGAGGACAGGCGGTGGTCAATGAGCAGTTCTTC.

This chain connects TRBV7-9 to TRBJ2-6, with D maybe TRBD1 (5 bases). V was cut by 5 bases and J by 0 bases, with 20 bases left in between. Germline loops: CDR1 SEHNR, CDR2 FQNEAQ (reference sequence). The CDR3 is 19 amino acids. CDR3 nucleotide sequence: TGTGCCAGCAGCCCTTCGGTCCAGGGCGAATACTCTGGGGCCAACGTCCTGACTTTC. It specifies CASSPSVQGEYSGANVLTF. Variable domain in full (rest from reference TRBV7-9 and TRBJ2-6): DTGVSQNPRHKITKRGQNVTFRCDPISEHNRLYWYRQTLGQGPEFLTYFQNEAQLEKSRLLSDRFSAERPKGSFSTLEIQRTEQGDSAMYLCASSPSVQGEYSGANVLTFGAGSRLTVL.

CDR3 amino acids: CASSPGTGGWEQYF. The CDR3 DNA sequence: TGTGCCAGCAGCCCCGGGACAGGTGGATGGGAGCAGTACTTC. This sequence joins TRBV5-6 and TRBJ2-5; 8 nucleotides agree with TRBD1. There are 14 residues in the CDR3. Germline CDR1 reads SGHDT; CDR2 reads YYEEEE. J was trimmed by 11 bases and V by 4 bases; bases with no gene match: 13.

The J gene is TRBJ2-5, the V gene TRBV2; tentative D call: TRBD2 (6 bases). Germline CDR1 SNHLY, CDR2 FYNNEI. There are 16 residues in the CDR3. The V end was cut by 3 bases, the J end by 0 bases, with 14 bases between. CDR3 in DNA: TGTGCCAGCAGTGAGTGGGTAGCGGCGTACCAAGAGACCCAGTACTTC. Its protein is CASSEWVAAYQETQYF.

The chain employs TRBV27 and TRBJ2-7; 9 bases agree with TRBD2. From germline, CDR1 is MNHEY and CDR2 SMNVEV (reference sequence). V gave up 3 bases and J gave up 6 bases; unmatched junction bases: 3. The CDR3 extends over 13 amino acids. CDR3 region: CASSFSGRGEQYF. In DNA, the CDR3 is TGTGCCAGCAGTTTTAGCGGGAGAGGCGAGCAGTACTTC.

The CDR3 nucleotides read TGTGCCAGCAGTGAAGCCCCCCAATACGAGCAGTACTTC. It encodes CASSEAPQYEQYF. The chain links TRBV6-1 to TRBJ2-7; D not resolved. Trimming pared 0 bases from V and 4 bases from J, leaving 7 bases between. This CDR3 spans 13 amino acids. The germline V gene has CDR1 MNHNS and CDR2 SASEGT.

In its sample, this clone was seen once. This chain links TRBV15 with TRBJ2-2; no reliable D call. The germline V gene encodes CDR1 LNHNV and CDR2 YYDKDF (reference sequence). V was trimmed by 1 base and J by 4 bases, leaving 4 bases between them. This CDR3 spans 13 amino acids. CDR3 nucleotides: TGTGCCACCAGCAGAGGGCTCACCGGGGAGCTGTTTTTT. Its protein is CATSRGLTGELFF.

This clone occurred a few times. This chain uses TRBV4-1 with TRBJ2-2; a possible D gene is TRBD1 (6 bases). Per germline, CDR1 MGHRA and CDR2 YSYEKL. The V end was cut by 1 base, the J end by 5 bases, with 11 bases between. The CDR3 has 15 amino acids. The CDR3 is CASSQGQGRTGELFF. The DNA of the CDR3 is TGCGCCAGCAGCCAAGGGCAGGGGCGTACCGGGGAGCTGTTTTTT.

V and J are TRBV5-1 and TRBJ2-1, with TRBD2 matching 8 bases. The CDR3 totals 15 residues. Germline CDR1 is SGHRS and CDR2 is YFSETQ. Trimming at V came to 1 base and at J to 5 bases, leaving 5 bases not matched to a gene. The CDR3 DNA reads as TGCGCCAGCAGCTTGCGGGAGGGGGGACACAATGAGCAGTTCTTC. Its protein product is CASSLREGGHNEQFF.